The T cell receptor beta chain described here comes from a study of control samples from healthy donors and cancer patients. Trimming cost V 3 bases and J 4 bases, with 13 bases left between them. Germline V lookup: CDR1 MNHNS, CDR2 SASEGT. The CDR3 length is 15 residues. With respect to this clone: The identical CDR3 is also encoded by other nucleotide sequences in the sample.

Assay used: immunoSEQ multiplex PCR; TCRdb lists only in-frame clones, some missing. The sample holds fewer than 85,000 clones; 85% to 95% are singletons and the top ten take about 5.6%. This TCR was recovered from a woman aged 60-70 years in good health. The J gene is TRBJ2-1, the V gene TRBV6-1, with D unclear. Source material: blood. This CDR3 reads CASSEYRARYNEQFF. DNA for the CDR3: TGTGCCAGCAGTGAGTACCGAGCGAGATACAATGAGCAGTTCTTC.